This T cell receptor (beta chain) was sequenced in a study of control samples from healthy donors and cancer patients. Germline CDR1 is SNHLY and CDR2 is FYNNEI. Trimming pared 6 bases from V and 2 bases from J, leaving 14 bases between. The CDR3 is 14 residues long. The assay was immunoSEQ multiplex PCR, and TCRdb's table has in-frame clones only and misses some. The repertoire holds just over 150,000 clones, with over 85% as singletons. This TCR derives from a middle-aged woman in good health. The sequenced sample was blood. The chain is built from TRBV2 and TRBJ2-7; perhaps D is TRBD1 or TRBD2 (7 bases each). CDR3 sequence (DNA): TGTGCCAGCAGGAGACAGGGAGGGGCCTACGAGCAGTACTTC. Its protein product is CASRRQGGAYEQYF.